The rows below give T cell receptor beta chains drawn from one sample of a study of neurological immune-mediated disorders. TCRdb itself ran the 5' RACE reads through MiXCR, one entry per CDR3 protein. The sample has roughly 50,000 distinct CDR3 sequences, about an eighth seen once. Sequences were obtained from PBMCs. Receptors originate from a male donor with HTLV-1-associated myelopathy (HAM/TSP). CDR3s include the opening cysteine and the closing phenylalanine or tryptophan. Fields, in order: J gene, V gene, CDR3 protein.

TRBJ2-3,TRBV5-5,CASSPTGGRTDTQYF
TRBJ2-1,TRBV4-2,CASSKVSDGGEQFF
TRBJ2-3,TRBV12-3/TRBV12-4,CASSFDSGGTDTQYF
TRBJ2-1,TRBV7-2,CASRRAGVYNEQFF
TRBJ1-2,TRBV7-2,CASSSFGGGDYGYTF
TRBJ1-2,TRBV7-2,CASGQGAKYGYTF
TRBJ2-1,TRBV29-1,CSVVWGAIGDEQFF
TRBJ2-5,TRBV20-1,CSARWGEVRETQYF
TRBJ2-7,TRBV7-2,CASSLKTSGGYEQYF
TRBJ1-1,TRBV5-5,CASSSYRENTEAFF
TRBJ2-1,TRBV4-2,CASSQSGESLNEQFF
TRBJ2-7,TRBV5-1,CASSAGQGFEYF
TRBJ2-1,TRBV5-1,CASSGRLASGSYNEQFF
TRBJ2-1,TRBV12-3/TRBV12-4,CATSLTRNYNEQFF
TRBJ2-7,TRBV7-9,CASSHSDGEQYF
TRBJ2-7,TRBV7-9,CASSPDRVHEQYF
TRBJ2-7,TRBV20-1,CSAYTGGSSYEQYF
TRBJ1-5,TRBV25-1,CASSESRVGQPQHF
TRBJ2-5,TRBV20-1,CSAPRQVEETQYF
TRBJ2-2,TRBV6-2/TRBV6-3,CASKTGTGTGELFF
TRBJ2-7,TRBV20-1,CSARTGNSYEQYF
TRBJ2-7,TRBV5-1,CASSPPGTAYEQYF
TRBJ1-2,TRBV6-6,CASSPADYGYTF
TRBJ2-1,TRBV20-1,CSARTSGGYNEQFF
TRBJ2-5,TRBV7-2,CASKERNQETQYF
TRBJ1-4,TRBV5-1,CASSFGANEKLFF
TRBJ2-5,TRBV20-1,CSAGSTVPQETQYF
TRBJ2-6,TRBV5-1,CASSGGQGRGANVLTF
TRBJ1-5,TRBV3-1,CASSPTGEGNQPQHF
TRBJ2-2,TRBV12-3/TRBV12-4,CVSIAITGAGELFF
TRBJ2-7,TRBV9,CASSLGGTYEQYF